This is a list of T cell receptor beta chains from one sample in a study of blood T cell repertoires in COVID-19. Data came from immunoSEQ multiplex PCR; TCRdb stores just in-frame clones and leaves some out. Of around 100,000 clones listed, approximately 91% are singletons. Sequenced sample: peripheral blood. The source is a human donor with active COVID-19. The donor label of this sample is uncertain. Both conserved end residues are part of each CDR3. A D gene is named only where the DNA matches it firmly. Clone size is not always given. Where it is, it says once, few, many or a class for expanded clones.

v_gene	abundance	d_gene	j_gene	CDR3nt	CDR3aa
TRBV7-2	.	.	TRBJ1-5	TGTGCCAGCAGCGTGAGGGTAGGCAATCAGCCCCAGCATTTT	CASSVRVGNQPQHF
TRBV18	.	.	TRBJ2-1	TGTGCCAGCTCACCACGGAAAAGGGGAATTTACAATGAGCAGTTCTTC	CASSPRKRGIYNEQFF
TRBV16	few	.	TRBJ1-2	TGTGCCAGCAGCCTCTCCGGAGGAGGCTACACCTTC	CASSLSGGGYTF
TRBV27	.	TRBD2	TRBJ2-1	TGTGCCAGCAGTTACCGGACTAGCGGGGCCAATGAGCAGTTCTTC	CASSYRTSGANEQFF
TRBV15	.	TRBD2	TRBJ2-7	TGTGCCACCAGCAGGGCTAGCGGGGGCACCTACGAGCAGTACTTC	CATSRASGGTYEQYF
TRBV6-5	.	.	TRBJ1-2	TGTGCCAGCAGTTACGTGGCCGCCGCTAACTATGGCTACACCTTC	CASSYVAAANYGYTF
TRBV27	.	TRBD1	TRBJ2-7	TGTGCCAGCAGTTTACCGGGACAGGGTGTCCACGAGCAGTACTTC	CASSLPGQGVHEQYF
TRBV10-3	few	TRBD1	TRBJ1-1	TGTGCCATCCAGAAATCGGGACAGGGGTCCACTGAAGCTTTCTTT	CAIQKSGQGSTEAFF
TRBV6-6	.	TRBD1	TRBJ1-6	TGTGCCAGCAGTCACCGGAACAGGGGTCCTATAGGTTCACCCCTCCACTTT	CASSHRNRGPIGSPLHF
TRBV6-5	.	TRBD2	TRBJ2-1	TGTGCCAGCAGGAGGGGACTAGCGGGGGATAATGAGCAGTTCTTC	CASRRGLAGDNEQFF
TRBV27	.	.	TRBJ1-1	TGTGCCAGCAGTTTCTCTAGGGGGGGCGCAGGGGTCGCTGAAGCTTTCTTT	CASSFSRGGAGVAEAFF
TRBV6-2/TRBV6-3	once	TRBD2	TRBJ2-1	TGTGCCAGCAGTTACAAGCGGGGGCCATCCATACTCAATGAGCAGTTCTTC	CASSYKRGPSILNEQFF
TRBV24-1	.	TRBD1	TRBJ2-5	TGTGCCACCAGTGACGTGACAGGGTCCCCAGAGACCCAGTACTTC	CATSDVTGSPETQYF
TRBV28	.	.	TRBJ1-6	TGTGCCAGCAGACATTTTACGACCAGGGATAGAGATTCACCCCTCCACTTT	CASRHFTTRDRDSPLHF
TRBV6-1	.	.	TRBJ2-2	TGTGCCAGCAGTGAAGGGACACCGAACACCGGGGAGCTGTTTTTT	CASSEGTPNTGELFF
TRBV7-8	once	TRBD2	TRBJ2-3	TGTGCCAGCAGCCCCGGTCGGGGGGGTGCAGATACGCAGTATTTT	CASSPGRGGADTQYF
TRBV5-4	.	TRBD2	TRBJ2-4	TGTGCCAGCAGCTTGACTAGCGGGGGGGACCTTCTCTACTTC	CASSLTSGGDLLYF
TRBV10-3	.	.	TRBJ2-2	TGTGCCATCAGTGGACAGGTGAACACCGGGGAGCTGTTTTTT	CAISGQVNTGELFF
TRBV19	.	.	TRBJ2-5	TGTGCCAGTAGGACAGGAGGAGGCGAGACCCAGTACTTC	CASRTGGGETQYF
TRBV9	.	TRBD1	TRBJ2-6	TGTGCCAGCAGCGAGGGTGGGACAGGGCACTCTGGGGCCAACGTCCTGACTTTC	CASSEGGTGHSGANVLTF
TRBV19	once	.	TRBJ1-4	TGTGCCAGTAGTATAGAGGGGCCACCCCGACCAACTAATGAAAAACTGTTTTTT	CASSIEGPPRPTNEKLFF
TRBV6-2/TRBV6-3	.	TRBD1	TRBJ1-6	TGTGCCAGCAGTTCACAGGGGGAAAATTCACCCCTCCACTTT	CASSSQGENSPLHF
TRBV5-1	few	.	TRBJ1-1	TGCGCCAGCAGCTCACAGGGCCCTGAAGCTTTCTTT	CASSSQGPEAFF
TRBV6-5	few	TRBD1	TRBJ1-2	TGTGCCAGCAGCCAGACAGGGGGGGAAGGCTACACCTTC	CASSQTGGEGYTF
TRBV19	.	TRBD2	TRBJ2-5	TGTGCCAGTAGTATAGGGGGGGGCCAAGAGACCCAGTACTTC	CASSIGGGQETQYF
TRBV7-8	.	TRBD2	TRBJ2-1	TGTGCCAGCAGCTTAGGTCCCGGGACTAGCTACAATGAGCAGTTCTTC	CASSLGPGTSYNEQFF
TRBV5-1	.	.	TRBJ1-5	TGCGCCAGCAGCTTGCAGGGGCTGGGGAATCAGCCCCAGCATTTT	CASSLQGLGNQPQHF